This T cell receptor (beta chain) was found in a study of blood T cell repertoires in COVID-19. Overall study context: Material from acute and convalescent COVID-19 was sourced from the United States, Italy and Spain. Nucleic acid was either cDNA or gDNA, and it came from T cells, B-cell-depleted T cells, or PBMCs.

The ends lost 3 bases at V and 8 bases at J; junction bases unmatched: 11. The V gene's germline CDR1 is SGHDT and CDR2 YYEEEE. The CDR3 is 15 amino acids. In the authors' methods: Amplification from reference gene primers served as the basis for estimated nucleated cell counts. Profiling relied on immunoSEQ multiplex PCR, and the TCRdb table lists in-frame clones only, not all of them. V and J calls and clone size are copied from that table; D and trimming were computed from the DNA. The sample contains over 95,000 clones, around 83% of which appear only once. This sequence was found in a man between 65 and 79 years old with active or convalescent COVID-19. The sequenced sample was peripheral blood. The gene calls are TRBV5-6 and TRBJ1-2, with TRBD1 matching over 9 bases. The CDR3 here is CASSWFWTGEGGYTF. In nucleotides, the CDR3 is TGTGCCAGCAGCTGGTTTTGGACAGGGGAAGGGGGCTACACCTTC.